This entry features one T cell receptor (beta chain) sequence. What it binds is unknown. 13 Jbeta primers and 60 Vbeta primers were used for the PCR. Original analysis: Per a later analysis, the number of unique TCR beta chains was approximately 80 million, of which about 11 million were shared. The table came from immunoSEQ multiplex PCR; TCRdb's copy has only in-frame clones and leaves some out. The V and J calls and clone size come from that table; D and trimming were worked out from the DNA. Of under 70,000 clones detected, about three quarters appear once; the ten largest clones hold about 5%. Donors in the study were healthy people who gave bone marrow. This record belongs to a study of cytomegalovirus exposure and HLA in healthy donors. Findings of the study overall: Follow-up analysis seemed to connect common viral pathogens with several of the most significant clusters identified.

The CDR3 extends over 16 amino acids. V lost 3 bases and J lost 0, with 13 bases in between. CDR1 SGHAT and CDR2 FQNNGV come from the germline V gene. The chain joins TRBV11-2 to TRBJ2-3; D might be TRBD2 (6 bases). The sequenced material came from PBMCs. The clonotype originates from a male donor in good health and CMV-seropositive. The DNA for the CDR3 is TGTGCCAGCAGCTTGTTCTACGGGGGAAGCACAGATACGCAGTATTTT. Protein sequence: CASSLFYGGSTDTQYF.